These 21 T cell receptor beta chains were all obtained from the same sample, sequenced in a study of lymphopenia after photon versus proton radiotherapy. TCRdb keeps only in-frame clones here, not all; method: immunoSEQ multiplex PCR. Of some 20,000 clones listed, roughly 91% are singletons. The input for sequencing was peripheral blood, taken from a patient treated with proton-based radiotherapy. The receptors were sampled from a man older than 75 with esophageal cancer.

J is TRBJ1-2 and V is TRBV9; 7 bases align to TRBD1. V trimming: 4 bases; J trimming: 4 bases; junction bases outside the gene matches: 4. The CDR3 length is 13 residues. Germline CDR1 reads SGDLS; CDR2 reads YYNGEE. This chain's CDR3 is CASSYGTVYGYTF. The CDR3 nucleotides read TGTGCCAGCAGCTATGGGACAGTCTATGGCTACACCTTC.

The J gene is TRBJ2-4, the V gene TRBV6-1, with D tentatively TRBD1 (6 bases). The CDR3 spans 13 residues. Germline CDR1 is MNHNS and CDR2 is SASEGT. With 4 bases removed from V and 6 bases from J, the gap between germline ends came to 10 bases. In nucleotides, the CDR3 is TGTGCCAGCAGTGCCGGGACAAGAAACATTCAGTACTTC. It encodes CASSAGTRNIQYF.

The chain links TRBV5-1 to TRBJ2-1, with TRBD2 identical over 12 bases. Per germline, CDR1 SGHRS and CDR2 YFSETQ. The CDR3 extends over 13 amino acids. The junction had 6 bases not matched to a gene; V was cut back by 9 bases and J by 8 bases. Written as DNA, the CDR3 is TGCGCCACCAGGACTAGCGGGACCTATGAGCAGTTCTTC. Translating gives CATRTSGTYEQFF.

CDR3 coding DNA: TGTGCCAGCAGTTCACAGGGGATTGAGACCCAGTACTTC. Translating it yields CASSSQGIETQYF. V gene TRBV27 combines with J gene TRBJ2-5; 7 bases fit TRBD1. Germline V gene data show CDR1 as MNHEY and CDR2 as SMNVEV (reference sequence). This CDR3 contains 13 residues. V shed 4 bases and J 5 bases; nucleotides not matched to a gene: 4.

The rearrangement links TRBV9 to TRBJ2-1; TRBD2 matches at 13 bases. The germline gives CDR1 SGDLS, CDR2 YYNGEE. There are 17 residues in the CDR3. V lost 5 bases and J lost 0; bases outside the gene matches: 5. The CDR3 DNA sequence: TGTGCCAGCAGTCTTGGGACTAGCGGGGCCTCCTACAATGAGCAGTTCTTC. As protein: CASSLGTSGASYNEQFF.

The rearrangement links TRBV4-3 to TRBJ1-5; D unresolved. V gave up 6 bases and J gave up 1 base, with 13 bases separating them. Per germline, CDR1 LGHNA and CDR2 YSLEER. The CDR3 runs 15 residues. CDR3 residues: CASRRSHLSNQPQHF. DNA of the CDR3: TGCGCCAGCAGAAGAAGTCATCTGAGCAATCAGCCCCAGCATTTT.

The chain is built from TRBV2 and TRBJ1-2; TRBD1 matches 8 bases. The CDR3 is 15 amino acids. Trimming at V came to 2 bases and at J to 7 bases, leaving 9 bases not matched to a gene. Germline CDR1 SNHLY, CDR2 FYNNEI. The CDR3 loop reads CASSEMIQGGLGYTF. DNA of the CDR3: TGTGCCAGCAGTGAAATGATACAGGGGGGTCTTGGCTACACCTTC.

This clone has a handful of counts. The rearrangement uses TRBV19 and TRBJ2-1, with TRBD2 matching over 8 bases. The CDR3 consists of 14 residues. CDR1 is LNHDA, CDR2 SQIVND, per germline (reference sequence). V lost 6 bases, J lost 8 bases, and 9 bases stayed unmatched. The CDR3 DNA sequence: TGTGCCAGTAGGTACTCGGGGGGGCCAGATGAGCAGTTCTTC. It codes for CASRYSGGPDEQFF.

V is TRBV4-1 and J is TRBJ1-5; possibly TRBD1 for D (6 bases). The CDR3 extends over 17 amino acids. Per the germline V gene, CDR1 is MGHRA and CDR2 is YSYEKL. V was trimmed by 0 bases and J by 6 bases, leaving 18 bases between them. CDR3 sequence (DNA): TGCGCCAGCAGCCAAGATAGTGGCGGGGGGCTCGTTCAGCCCCAGCATTTT. Protein sequence: CASSQDSGGGLVQPQHF.

This rearrangement joins TRBV5-1 to TRBJ2-3; D unclear. V gave up 0 bases and J gave up 1 base, with 9 bases separating them. The CDR3 contains 15 residues. The germline V gene encodes CDR1 SGHRS and CDR2 YFSETQ. The CDR3 sequence is CASSLAAVGTDTQYF. CDR3 nucleotide sequence: TGCGCCAGCAGCTTGGCCGCGGTAGGCACAGATACGCAGTATTTT.

The chain has TRBV11-2 and TRBJ1-5, with unresolved D. Germline loops: CDR1 SGHAT, CDR2 FQNNGV. Trimming stripped 4 bases from V and 4 bases from J, with 8 bases between. There are 13 residues in the CDR3. The CDR3 DNA follows: TGTGCCAGCAGCTCCGGGGTAAATCAGCCCCAGCATTTT. Protein: CASSSGVNQPQHF.

The genes are TRBV29-1 and TRBJ1-2, with TRBD1 as a possible D gene (5 bases). Looked up from germline, CDR1 is SQVTM and CDR2 is ANQGSEA. With 1 base removed from V and 8 bases from J, the gap between germline ends came to 20 bases. This CDR3 comprises 15 residues. The CDR3 reads CSVEVGWDGRRGYTF. The CDR3 DNA reads TGCAGCGTTGAAGTTGGGTGGGACGGGCGGAGGGGCTACACCTTC.

CDR3 DNA sequence: TGCAGCGTTGCTGGGACATCCTCCTCTGAGGAAGCTTTCTTT. Its translation is CSVAGTSSSEEAFF. The V gene is TRBV29-1, the J gene TRBJ1-1; perhaps TRBD1 as D (6 bases). V lost 4 bases and J lost 8, with 20 bases in between. The CDR3 contains 14 residues. CDR1 is SQVTM and CDR2 is ANQGSEA in the germline V gene.

V usage is TRBV11-3 and J usage is TRBJ2-1, with 12 bases aligning to TRBD2. Germline CDR1 SGHNT, CDR2 YENEEA. After removal of 2 bases from V and 8 bases from J, the junction contained 4 bases not matched to a gene. CDR3 size: 15 residues. The CDR3 loop reads CASSLLAGGPHEQFF. The CDR3 coding sequence is TGTGCCAGCAGCTTACTAGCGGGAGGGCCTCATGAGCAGTTCTTC.

The chain is built from TRBV6-1 and TRBJ1-1; 7 bases fit TRBD1. Germline assignment: CDR1 MNHNS and CDR2 SASEGT. Trimming took 2 bases from V and 2 from J; bases not matched to a gene: 5. The CDR3 is made up of 15 amino acids. The DNA of the CDR3 is TGTGCCAGCAGTGAACTGGGACAGATAAACACTGAAGCTTTCTTT. Protein sequence: CASSELGQINTEAFF.

This clone was counted a few times. The V gene is TRBV29-1, the J gene TRBJ2-7; D is unresolved. This CDR3 spans 14 amino acids. CDR1 SQVTM and CDR2 ANQGSEA come from the germline V gene. V gave up 1 base and J gave up 0 bases, with 10 bases separating them. The CDR3 DNA follows: TGCAGCGTTGAAGCGGCCGCTAGCTCCTACGAGCAGTACTTC. It translates to CSVEAAASSYEQYF.

The chain joins TRBV4-1 to TRBJ1-2, with D possibly matching TRBD1 (6 bases). Trimming removed 1 base at V and 7 bases at J, with 13 bases between. Germline CDR1 MGHRA, CDR2 YSYEKL. The CDR3 is 14 residues long. The CDR3 DNA follows: TGCGCCAGCAGCCAAGGGTTAGGGGGTTTTGGCTACACCTTC. It yields the protein CASSQGLGGFGYTF.

This chain joins TRBV9 and TRBJ2-1; D ambiguous. V dropped 6 bases and J dropped 1 base, with 17 bases sitting between them. The V gene's germline CDR1 is SGDLS and CDR2 YYNGEE. The CDR3 sequence is 16 residues long. The CDR3 here is CASTEGPGRSYNEQFF. Written as DNA, the CDR3 is TGTGCCAGCACGGAAGGGCCGGGTAGGTCCTACAATGAGCAGTTCTTC.

The chain has TRBV7-9 and TRBJ1-1; a possible D gene is TRBD1 (5 bases). The length of the CDR3 is 13 residues. The V gene's germline CDR1 is SEHNR and CDR2 FQNEAQ (reference sequence). The V and J ends lost 4 bases and 4 bases respectively, with 10 bases between them. The chain's CDR3 is CASSSPGGTEAFF. The CDR3 DNA is TGTGCCAGCAGCTCACCCGGGGGCACTGAAGCTTTCTTT.

This clone was recorded a few times. The J gene is TRBJ2-7, the V gene TRBV15, with 10 bases that match TRBD2. CDR1 and CDR2 (germline): LNHNV, YYDKDF (reference sequence). This CDR3 contains 15 residues. J gave up 7 bases and V 1 base, and 7 bases lay outside the gene matches. The CDR3 here is CATSRAFASGSEQYF. DNA of the CDR3: TGTGCCACCAGCAGAGCTTTTGCTAGCGGGAGTGAGCAGTACTTC. The complete variable domain, with remaining parts taken from reference TRBV15 and TRBJ2-7, reads DAMVIQNPRYQVTQFGKPVTLSCSQTLNHNVMYWYQQKSSQAPKLLFHYYDKDFNNEADTPDNFQSRRPNTSFCFLDIRSPGLGDTAMYLCATSRAFASGSEQYFGPGTRLTVT.

The chain uses TRBV28 and TRBJ1-2, with 9 bases matching TRBD1. Germline values: CDR1 MDHEN, CDR2 SYDVKM. The V gene end was trimmed by 7 bases and the J gene end by 4 bases; junction bases not matched to a gene: 7. The CDR3 has 14 residues. The CDR3 DNA is TGTGCCAGCAAAACCGGGACAGGGTTCTATGGCTACACCTTC. This gives the protein CASKTGTGFYGYTF.